This record covers a single T cell receptor beta chain. Its antigen is not known. This sample stems from a study of identical twins. Broader study findings: Models underestimated TCR alpha sharing (out-of-frame) in monozygotic twins.

One entry per CDR3 protein, called by TCRdb with MiXCR from the 5' RACE reads. The sample gives about 520,000 distinct CDR3 sequences, around 20% of which show up once; approximately 0.95% is in the top ten. V lost 5 bases, J lost 1 base, and 9 bases stayed unmatched. Germline CDR1 and CDR2: ENHRY and SYGVKD. There are 17 residues in the CDR3. This same sample was also part of a study on T cells expressing NK-cell markers. That paper notes: HCMV seropositivity marked most of the eight sequenced donors; one was seronegative. The dominant NKG2C+ clonotypes represented roughly 1.0-7.5% of CD8+ T cells in six donors. HCMV specificity of expanded NKG2C+ T cell clones remained unclear.

Source material: CD4+ T cells sorted from blood. The chain recombines TRBV10-3 with TRBJ2-3; TRBD1 matches 10 bases. The clonotype comes from a woman in her late teens or twenties in good health. The CDR3 is CAISKMGQGKGTDTQYF. The DNA of the CDR3 is TGTGCCATCAGTAAGATGGGACAGGGGAAGGGCACAGATACGCAGTATTTT.